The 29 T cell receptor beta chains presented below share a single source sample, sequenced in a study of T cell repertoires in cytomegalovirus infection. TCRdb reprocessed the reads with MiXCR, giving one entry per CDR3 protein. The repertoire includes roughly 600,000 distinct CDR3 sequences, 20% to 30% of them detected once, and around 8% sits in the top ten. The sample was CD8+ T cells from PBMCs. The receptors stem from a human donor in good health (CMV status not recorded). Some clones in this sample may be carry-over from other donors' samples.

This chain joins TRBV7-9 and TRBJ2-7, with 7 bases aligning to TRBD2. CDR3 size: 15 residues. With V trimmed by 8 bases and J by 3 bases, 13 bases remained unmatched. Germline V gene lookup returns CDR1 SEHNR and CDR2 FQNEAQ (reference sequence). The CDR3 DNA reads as TGTGCCAGCCCGGACCCGGGACTAATCATCTACGAGCAGTACGTC. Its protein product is CASPDPGLIIYEQYV.

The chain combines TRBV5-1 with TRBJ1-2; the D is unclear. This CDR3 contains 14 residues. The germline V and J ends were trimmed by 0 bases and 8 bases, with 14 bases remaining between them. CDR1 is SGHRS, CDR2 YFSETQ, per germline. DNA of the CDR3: TGCGCCAGCAGCTTGGGTGGACCCGCGGGAGGCTACACCTTC. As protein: CASSLGGPAGGYTF.

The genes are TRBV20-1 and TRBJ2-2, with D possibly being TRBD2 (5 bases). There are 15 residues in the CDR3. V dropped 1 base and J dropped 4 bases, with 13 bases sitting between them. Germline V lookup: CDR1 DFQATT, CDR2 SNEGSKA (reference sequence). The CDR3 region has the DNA TGCAGTGCTAGAGGCGGAGGAGCCGCCACCGGGGAGCTGTTTTTT. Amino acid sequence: CSARGGGAATGELFF.

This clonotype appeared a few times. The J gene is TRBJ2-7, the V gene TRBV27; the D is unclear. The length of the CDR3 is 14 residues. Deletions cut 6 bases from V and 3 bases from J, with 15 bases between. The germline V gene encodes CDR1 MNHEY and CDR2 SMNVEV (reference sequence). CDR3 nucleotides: TGTGCCAGCAGCCCATTAGGCCCCTTCTACGAGCAGTACGTC. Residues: CASSPLGPFYEQYV.

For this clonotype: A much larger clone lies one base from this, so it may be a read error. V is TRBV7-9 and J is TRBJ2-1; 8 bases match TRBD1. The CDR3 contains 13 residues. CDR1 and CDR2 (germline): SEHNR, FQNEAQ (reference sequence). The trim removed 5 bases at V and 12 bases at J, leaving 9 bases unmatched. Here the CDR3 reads CASSTPGGPGQFF. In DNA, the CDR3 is TGTGCCAGCAGCACACCAGGGGGCCCGGGGCAGTTCTTC.

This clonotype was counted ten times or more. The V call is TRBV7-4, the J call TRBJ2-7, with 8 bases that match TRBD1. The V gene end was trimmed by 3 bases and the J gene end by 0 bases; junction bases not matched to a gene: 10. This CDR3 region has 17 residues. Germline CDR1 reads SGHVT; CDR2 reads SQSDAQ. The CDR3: CASSFYLGQGISYEQYV. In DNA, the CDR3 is TGTGCCAGCAGCTTTTACCTCGGACAGGGAATCTCCTACGAGCAGTACGTC.

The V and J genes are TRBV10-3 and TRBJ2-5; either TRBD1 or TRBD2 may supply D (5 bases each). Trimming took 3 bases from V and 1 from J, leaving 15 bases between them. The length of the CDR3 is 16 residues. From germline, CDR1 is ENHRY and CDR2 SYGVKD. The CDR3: CAISDPRGTVQETQYF. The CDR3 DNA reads TGTGCCATCAGTGATCCGAGGGGTACGGTCCAAGAGACCCAGTACTTC.

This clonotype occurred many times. CDR3 in amino acids: CASSLEAGDFYNEQFF. For the CDR3, the DNA is TGTGCCAGCAGTTTAGAAGCGGGGGACTTCTACAATGAGCAGTTCTTC. V gene TRBV27 combines with J gene TRBJ2-1; TRBD2 matches at 8 bases. The CDR3 runs to 16 residues. V trimming: 2 bases; J trimming: 3 bases; junction bases outside the gene matches: 6. Germline V gene sequence: CDR1 MNHEY, CDR2 SMNVEV (reference sequence).

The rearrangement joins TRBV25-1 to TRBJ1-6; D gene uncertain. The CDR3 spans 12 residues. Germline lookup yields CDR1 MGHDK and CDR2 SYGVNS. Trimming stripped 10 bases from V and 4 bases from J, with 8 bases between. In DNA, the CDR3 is TGTGCCACCCGGGCTTATAATTCACCCCTCCACTTT. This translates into CATRAYNSPLHF. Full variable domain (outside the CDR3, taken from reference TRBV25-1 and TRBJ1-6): EADIYQTPRYLVIGTGKKITLECSQTMGHDKMYWYQQDPGMELHLIHYSYGVNSTEKGDLSSESTVSRIRTEHFPLTLESARPSHTSQYLCATRAYNSPLHFGNGTRLTVT.

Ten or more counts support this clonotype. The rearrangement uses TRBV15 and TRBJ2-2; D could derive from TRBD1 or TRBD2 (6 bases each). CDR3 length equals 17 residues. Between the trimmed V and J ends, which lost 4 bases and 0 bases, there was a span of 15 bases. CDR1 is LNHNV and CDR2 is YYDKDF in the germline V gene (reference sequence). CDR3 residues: CATSTPTGAANTGELFF. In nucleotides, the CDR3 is TGTGCCACCAGCACTCCCACGGGGGCCGCGAACACCGGGGAGCTGTTTTTT. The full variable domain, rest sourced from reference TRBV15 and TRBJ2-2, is DAMVIQNPRYQVTQFGKPVTLSCSQTLNHNVMYWYQQKSSQAPKLLFHYYDKDFNNEADTPDNFQSRRPNTSFCFLDIRSPGLGDTAMYLCATSTPTGAANTGELFFGEGSRLTVL.

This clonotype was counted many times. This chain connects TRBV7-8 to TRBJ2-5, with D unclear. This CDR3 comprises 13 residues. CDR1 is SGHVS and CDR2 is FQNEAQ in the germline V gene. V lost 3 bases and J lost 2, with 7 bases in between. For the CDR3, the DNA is TGTGCCAGCAGCTTCAGACAACAAGAGACCCAGTACTTC. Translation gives CASSFRQQETQYF.

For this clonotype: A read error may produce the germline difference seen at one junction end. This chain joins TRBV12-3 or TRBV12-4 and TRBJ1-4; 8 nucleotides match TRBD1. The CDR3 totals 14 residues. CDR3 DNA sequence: TGTGCCAGCAGTTTAGGGACAGGGAACGAAAAACCGTTTTTT. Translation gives CASSLGTGNEKPFF.

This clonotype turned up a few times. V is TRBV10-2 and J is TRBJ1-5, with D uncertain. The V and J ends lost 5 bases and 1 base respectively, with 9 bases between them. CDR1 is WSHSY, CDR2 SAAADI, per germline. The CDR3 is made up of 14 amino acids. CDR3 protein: CASSWSESNQPQHF. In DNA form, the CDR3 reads TGCGCCAGCAGTTGGTCGGAGAGCAATCAGCCCCAGCATTTT.

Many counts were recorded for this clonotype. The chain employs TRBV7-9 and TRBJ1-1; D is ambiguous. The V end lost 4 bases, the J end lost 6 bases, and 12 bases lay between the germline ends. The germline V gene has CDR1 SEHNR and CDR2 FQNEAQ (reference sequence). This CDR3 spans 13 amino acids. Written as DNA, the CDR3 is TGTGCCAGCAGCTCGATTCCGGGCCCTGAAGCTTTCTTT. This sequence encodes CASSSIPGPEAFF.

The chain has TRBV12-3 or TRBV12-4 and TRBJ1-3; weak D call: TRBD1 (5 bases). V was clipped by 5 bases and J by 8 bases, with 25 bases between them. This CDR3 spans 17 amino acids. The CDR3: CASSHMNRDHDRDTIYF. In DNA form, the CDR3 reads TGTGCCAGCAGTCACATGAACCGGGACCACGACCGGGACACCATATATTTT.

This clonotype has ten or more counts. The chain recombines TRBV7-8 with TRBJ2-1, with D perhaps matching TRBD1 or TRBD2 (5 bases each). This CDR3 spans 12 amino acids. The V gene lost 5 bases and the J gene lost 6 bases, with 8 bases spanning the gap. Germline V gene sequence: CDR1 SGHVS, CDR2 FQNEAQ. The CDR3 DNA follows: TGTGCCAGCAGCCCCGGGGCCAATGAGCAGTTCTTC. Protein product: CASSPGANEQFF.

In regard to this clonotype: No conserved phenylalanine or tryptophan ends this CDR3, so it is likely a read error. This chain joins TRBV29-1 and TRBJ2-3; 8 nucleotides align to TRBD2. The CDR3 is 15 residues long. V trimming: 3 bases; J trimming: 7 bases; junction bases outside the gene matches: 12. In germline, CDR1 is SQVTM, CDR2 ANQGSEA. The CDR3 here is CSVEGGPGGWNTQYS. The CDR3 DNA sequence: TGCAGCGTTGAGGGTGGGCCGGGGGGGTGGAATACGCAGTATTCT.

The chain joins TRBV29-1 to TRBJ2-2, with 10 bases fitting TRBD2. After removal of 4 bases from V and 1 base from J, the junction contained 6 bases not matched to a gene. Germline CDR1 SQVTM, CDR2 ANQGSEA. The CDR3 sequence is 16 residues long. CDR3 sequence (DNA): TGCAGCGTTGTGAAGGCTAGCGGGGGGAACACCGGGGAGCTGTTTTTT. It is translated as CSVVKASGGNTGELFF.

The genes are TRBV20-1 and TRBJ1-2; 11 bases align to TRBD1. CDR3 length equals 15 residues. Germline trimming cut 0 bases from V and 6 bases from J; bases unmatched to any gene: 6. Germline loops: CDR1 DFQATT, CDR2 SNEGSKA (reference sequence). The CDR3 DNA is TGCAGTGCTAGAGATCACGGACAGGGGGCGAATGGCTACACCTTC. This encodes CSARDHGQGANGYTF.

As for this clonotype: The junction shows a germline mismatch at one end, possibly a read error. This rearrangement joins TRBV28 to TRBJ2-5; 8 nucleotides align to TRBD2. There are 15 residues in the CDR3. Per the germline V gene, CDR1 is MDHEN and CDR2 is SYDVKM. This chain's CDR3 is CVSTTGTSPKETQYF. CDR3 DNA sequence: TGTGTCAGCACCACCGGGACTAGTCCAAAAGAGACCCAGTACTTC.

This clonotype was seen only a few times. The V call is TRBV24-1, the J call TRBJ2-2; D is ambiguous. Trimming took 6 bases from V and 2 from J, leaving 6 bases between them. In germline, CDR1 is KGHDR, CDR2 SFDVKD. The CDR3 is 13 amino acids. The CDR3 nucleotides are TGTGCCACCAGTCCACAAAACACCGGGGAGCTGTTTTTT. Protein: CATSPQNTGELFF.

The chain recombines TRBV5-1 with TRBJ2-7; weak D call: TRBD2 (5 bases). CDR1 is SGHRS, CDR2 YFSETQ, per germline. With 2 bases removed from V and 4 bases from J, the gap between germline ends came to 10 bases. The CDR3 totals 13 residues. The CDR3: CASSLEPGYEQYF. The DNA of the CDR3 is TGCGCCAGCAGCTTAGAACCGGGGTACGAGCAGTACTTC.

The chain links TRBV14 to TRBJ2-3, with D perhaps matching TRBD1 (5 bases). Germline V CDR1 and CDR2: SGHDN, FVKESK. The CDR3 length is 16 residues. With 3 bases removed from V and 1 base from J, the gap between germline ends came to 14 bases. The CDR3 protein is CASSQATAMGTDTQYF. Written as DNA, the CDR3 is TGTGCCAGCAGCCAGGCGACAGCTATGGGCACAGATACGCAGTATTTT.

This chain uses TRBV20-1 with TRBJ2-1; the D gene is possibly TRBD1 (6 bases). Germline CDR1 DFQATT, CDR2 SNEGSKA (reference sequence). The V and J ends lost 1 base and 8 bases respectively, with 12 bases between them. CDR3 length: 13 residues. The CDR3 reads CSARGTQGYEQFF. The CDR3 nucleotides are TGCAGTGCTAGAGGGACACAGGGCTATGAGCAGTTCTTC.

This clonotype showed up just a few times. The CDR3: CASSLGWTVGKPHTDTQYF. The CDR3, as DNA: TGTGCCAGCAGTTTGGGGTGGACAGTAGGTAAACCACACACAGATACGCAGTATTTT. The chain has TRBV12-3 or TRBV12-4 and TRBJ2-3; maybe TRBD1 (6 bases). Trimming left V 3 bases short and J 2 bases short, with 24 bases between. There are 19 residues in the CDR3.

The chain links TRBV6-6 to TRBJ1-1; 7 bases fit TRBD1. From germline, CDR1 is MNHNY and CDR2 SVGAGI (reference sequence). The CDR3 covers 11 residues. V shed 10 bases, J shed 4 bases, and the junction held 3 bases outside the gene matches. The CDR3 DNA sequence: TGTGCCATCTCAGGGGGCACTGAAGCTTTCTTT. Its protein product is CAISGGTEAFF.

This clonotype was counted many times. CDR3 residues: CASTNGGSYNSPLHF. The CDR3 DNA reads TGTGCCAGCACCAATGGGGGCTCCTATAATTCACCCCTCCACTTT. The V call is TRBV6-6, the J call TRBJ1-6, with D tentatively TRBD1 (5 bases). The CDR3 has 15 amino acids. The germline V gene has CDR1 MNHNY and CDR2 SVGAGI (reference sequence). V lost 7 bases and J lost 0, with 10 bases in between.

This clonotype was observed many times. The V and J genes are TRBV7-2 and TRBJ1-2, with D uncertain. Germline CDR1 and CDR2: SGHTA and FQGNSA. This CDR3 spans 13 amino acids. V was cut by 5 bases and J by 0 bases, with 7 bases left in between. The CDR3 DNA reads TGTGCCAGCAGCCCGTCAACTAACTATGGCTACACCTTC. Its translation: CASSPSTNYGYTF.

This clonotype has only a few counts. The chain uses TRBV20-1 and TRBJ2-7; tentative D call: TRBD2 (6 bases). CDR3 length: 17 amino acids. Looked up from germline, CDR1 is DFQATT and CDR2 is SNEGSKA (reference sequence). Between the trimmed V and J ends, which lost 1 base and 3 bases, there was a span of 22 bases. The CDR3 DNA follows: TGCAGTGCTAGAGCCCCGGGCAGGCGGCGGGGTCTCTACGAGCAGTACTTC. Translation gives CSARAPGRRRGLYEQYF.